This T cell receptor (beta chain) was recovered during a study of blood T cell repertoires in COVID-19. About the research overall: Sites across the United States, Italy and Spain contributed samples from acute and convalescent COVID-19. PBMCs, B-cell-depleted T cells, or T cells were the source of the cDNA or gDNA that made up the material.

One Seattle source followed patients from active infection through their disease course. Clones were read by immunoSEQ multiplex PCR, and TCRdb kept only the in-frame ones, dropping some. The data show 150,000 or so clones, with less than 85% seen just once and 8.1% held by the top ten. Specimen: peripheral blood. The receptor was isolated from a woman aged 55-69 years with COVID-19, enrolled during active disease.

CDR3 residues: CASSGGDRDRNQPQHF. In nucleotides, the CDR3 is TGTGCCAGCAGCGGGGGGGACAGGGATAGGAATCAGCCCCAGCATTTT. The chain is built from TRBV28 and TRBJ1-5, with 9 bases that match TRBD1. The germline V gene encodes CDR1 MDHEN and CDR2 SYDVKM. This CDR3 spans 16 amino acids. V dropped 6 bases and J dropped 4; count of bases not matched to a gene: 10.